The source of this T cell receptor beta chain is a study of CXCR3-negative and CXCR3-positive naive CD8 T cells. Regarding the study as a whole: Similar TRBV-TRBJ usage characterized naive CXCR3-negative and CXCR3-positive cells; memory cells differed. When CXCR3-positive naive cells were set against CXCR3-negative naive cells, the former had more hydrophobic TRB CDR3s. For memory CD8+ cells diversity was much lower, but both naive subsets had comparably high diversity.

Per CD8+ T cell subset, triplicate sorts of 250,000 to 300,000 cells each were done. Regarding this clonotype: Its antigen is unknown.

Germline CDR1 is MDHEN and CDR2 is SYDVKM. There are 12 residues in the CDR3. TRB cDNA libraries were made by UMI-labeled 5' RACE. Each CDR3 protein gets one entry in TCRdb, which reprocessed the 5' RACE reads and gives no DNA. Its listing shows approximately 88,000 distinct CDR3 sequences. The chain recombines TRBV28 with TRBJ2-7; TCRdb indicates TRBD2, and absent DNA this call remains unverified. This receptor was taken from a human donor in good health. Some clones in this sample may be carry-over from other donors' samples. The sequenced material came from naive CXCR3+ CD8+ T cells from blood. As for subset: CD45RO-CCR7+CD27+CD95- naive CD8+ T cells expressing CXCR3 (TNR3+). This chain's CDR3 is CASLADSYEQYF.